This T cell receptor (beta chain) was documented in a study of blood T cell repertoires in COVID-19. Generated by immunoSEQ multiplex PCR, the TCRdb table keeps only in-frame clones and is missing some. The sample shows about 180,000 clones, 70% to 90% of them seen only once. This CDR3 is built from 16 residues. V lost 0 bases to trimming and J lost 1 base, with 10 bases between them. CDR1 is MNHNS, CDR2 SASEGT, per germline. The table lists this clone with a count of one. Sequencing input: peripheral blood. This chain links TRBV6-1 with TRBJ1-5; no clear D. This clonotype was obtained from a woman aged 25 to 39 with active or convalescent COVID-19. This CDR3 reads CASSEAWPVSNQPQHF. Here the CDR3 DNA reads TGTGCCAGCAGTGAAGCGTGGCCAGTAAGCAATCAGCCCCAGCATTTT.